This T cell receptor beta chain emerged from a study of T cells in Graves' hyperthyroidism and ophthalmopathy. The study's findings and limits: Blood also contained most expanded thyroid clonotypes above 0.001.

Concerning this clonotype itself: As yet, its antigen is unknown.

TCR beta CDR3 regions were amplified from RNA transcripts. TCR CDR3 underwent first-round RT-PCR with the HTBI primer set. TCRdb called the multiplex PCR reads again in MiXCR, with one record for every CDR3 protein. The repertoire consists of hundreds of thousands of distinct CDR3 sequences, with around 15% occurring once and the leading ten covering less than 4.5%. The authors deemed Graves' hyperthyroidism stable absent ophthalmopathy progression within 18 months. Lactation, pregnancy, other autoimmune disease or uncontrolled infection excluded patients. Source material for PBMCs was more than 7.5 ml fresh peripheral blood. The CDR3 runs to 18 residues. V was pared by 3 bases and J by 4 bases, with 16 bases of the junction left unmatched. CDR1 is SGDLS, CDR2 YYNGEE, per germline.

The clonotype was recovered from a woman in her 30s with Graves' hyperthyroidism. The chain employs TRBV9 and TRBJ2-3; 8 bases align to TRBD2. Sample: blood. CDR3 DNA: TGTGCCAGCAGCGCACAAGGGCAGAGCGGGAGTAGTGCAGATACGCAGTATTTT. It encodes CASSAQGQSGSSADTQYF.